The 25 T cell receptor beta chains below all came from one sample that was sequenced in a study of T cell repertoires in cytomegalovirus infection. TCRdb itself ran the reads through MiXCR, one entry per CDR3 protein. The sample shows about 530,000 distinct CDR3 sequences, about 26% of them seen only once. Sequencing was done on a sample of PBMCs. The receptors here all came from a human donor in good health (CMV status not recorded). Some clones in this sample may be carry-over from other donors' samples.

At least ten counts were recorded for this clonotype. The chain uses TRBV7-9 and TRBJ1-2; 7 bases agree with TRBD1. Trimming cost V 5 bases and J 1 base; bases outside gene matches: 4. Per the germline V gene, CDR1 is SEHNR and CDR2 is FQNEAQ (reference sequence). The CDR3 loop spans 14 amino acids. The CDR3 DNA is TGTGCCAGCAGCCGGGACAGACTTAACTATGGCTACACCTTC. Protein product: CASSRDRLNYGYTF. The full variable domain, its missing parts supplied by reference TRBV7-9 and TRBJ1-2, is DTGVSQNPRHKITKRGQNVTFRCDPISEHNRLYWYRQTLGQGPEFLTYFQNEAQLEKSRLLSDRFSAERPKGSFSTLEIQRTEQGDSAMYLCASSRDRLNYGYTFGSGTRLTVV.

This chain links TRBV2 with TRBJ2-2; maybe TRBD1 (6 bases). The V and J ends lost 8 bases and 0 bases respectively, with 10 bases between them. There are 14 residues in the CDR3. From germline, CDR1 is SNHLY and CDR2 FYNNEI. The CDR3 DNA follows: TGTGCCAGCCTAAGGACAGCGAACACCGGGGAGCTGTTTTTT. Translation: CASLRTANTGELFF.

V is TRBV29-1 and J is TRBJ1-1; 9 nucleotides align to TRBD1. Germline V gene data show CDR1 as SQVTM and CDR2 as ANQGSEA. This CDR3 spans 12 amino acids. The V segment lost 5 bases and the J segment 9 bases; nucleotides outside the gene matches: 7. The CDR3 DNA follows: TGCAGCGTTTCTCACGGACAGGGGAAAGCTTTCTTT. Amino acid sequence: CSVSHGQGKAFF.

In DNA, the CDR3 is TGCGCCAGCAGGTCTCCGGGACAGGGAGTTTACATTCAGTACTTC. It translates to CASRSPGQGVYIQYF. The chain has TRBV4-1 and TRBJ2-4; 9 bases are shared with TRBD1. Germline-derived CDR1 and CDR2 are MGHRA and YSYEKL. The CDR3 loop spans 15 amino acids. The V segment lost 6 bases and the J segment 8 bases; nucleotides outside the gene matches: 11.

This clonotype was observed at least ten times. The gene calls are TRBV7-2 and TRBJ1-3, with D hard to call. CDR1 and CDR2 (germline): SGHTA, FQGNSA. This CDR3 comprises 14 residues. V lost 1 base to trimming and J lost 1 base, with 5 bases between them. CDR3 loop: CASSLGDSGNTIYF. In nucleotides, the CDR3 is TGTGCCAGCAGCTTAGGAGATTCTGGAAACACCATATATTTT.

This clonotype has a handful of counts. The V call is TRBV7-6, the J call TRBJ2-1, with 12 bases that match TRBD2. The length of the CDR3 is 16 residues. Germline trimming cut 5 bases from V and 2 bases from J; bases unmatched to any gene: 4. Germline V lookup: CDR1 SGHVS, CDR2 FNYEAQ. In nucleotides, the CDR3 is TGTGCCAGCAGCGCACTAGCGGGGGGAACCTACAATGAGCAGTTCTTC. This translates into CASSALAGGTYNEQFF.

The chain uses TRBV5-4 and TRBJ1-1, with D uncertain. V lost 2 bases to trimming and J lost 6 bases, with 11 bases between them. This CDR3 spans 13 amino acids. Germline V CDR1 and CDR2: SGHNT, YYREEE (reference sequence). CDR3 amino acids: CASSFRPKAEAFF. CDR3 DNA sequence: TGTGCCAGCAGCTTTCGACCGAAGGCTGAAGCTTTCTTT.

This clonotype was counted between two and nine times. The chain recombines TRBV7-2 with TRBJ2-2, with D possibly being TRBD2 (6 bases). This CDR3 is 15 amino acids long. Germline lookup yields CDR1 SGHTA and CDR2 FQGNSA. Trimming pared 7 bases from V and 5 bases from J, leaving 17 bases between. CDR3 sequence reads: CASNYLGGNTGELFF. CDR3 coding DNA: TGTGCCAGCAACTACCTCGGCGGGAATACCGGGGAGCTGTTTTTT.

This chain uses TRBV29-1 with TRBJ2-1; D is possibly TRBD2 (7 bases). Deletions cut 7 bases from V and 5 bases from J, with 15 bases between. The V gene's germline CDR1 is SQVTM and CDR2 ANQGSEA. The CDR3 is 13 residues long. DNA for the CDR3: TGCAGCGAGGGGGGAGGGGCGAACAATGAGCAGTTCTTC. Translated: CSEGGGANNEQFF.

This chain uses TRBV11-2 with TRBJ2-5, with a weak D call TRBD2 (5 bases). Germline values: CDR1 SGHAT, CDR2 FQNNGV. CDR3 size: 14 residues. V was pared by 0 bases and J by 4 bases, with 9 bases between. The CDR3 protein is CASSLDLARETQYF. The CDR3 region has the DNA TGTGCCAGCAGCTTAGACCTAGCCAGAGAGACCCAGTACTTC.

The DNA of the CDR3 is TGCAGTTCCCCCGACAGGATGTACCAAGAGACCCAGTACTTC. Protein product: CSSPDRMYQETQYF. The V and J genes are TRBV20-1 and TRBJ2-5; TRBD1 is a possible D gene (6 bases). The germline V and J ends were trimmed by 8 bases and 0 bases, with 16 bases remaining between them. Germline assignment: CDR1 DFQATT and CDR2 SNEGSKA (reference sequence). The CDR3 spans 14 residues.

V gene TRBV2 combines with J gene TRBJ2-7; tentatively, D is TRBD2 (6 bases). CDR3 length: 15 amino acids. V lost 6 bases and J lost 5, with 20 bases in between. CDR1 SNHLY and CDR2 FYNNEI come from the germline V gene. This chain's CDR3 is CASSRQLGGPDEQYV. The CDR3 DNA sequence: TGTGCCAGCAGCCGACAACTCGGAGGGCCTGACGAGCAGTACGTC.

The sample holds many counts of this clonotype. The chain employs TRBV7-2 and TRBJ2-7; no clear D gene. V was cut by 0 bases and J by 3 bases, with 6 bases left in between. CDR3 length: 13 residues. Germline CDR1 reads SGHTA; CDR2 reads FQGNSA. This chain's CDR3 is CASSLAELYEQYV. CDR3 DNA sequence: TGTGCCAGCAGCTTAGCGGAGCTCTACGAGCAGTACGTC.

This clonotype appeared many times. The chain combines TRBV19 with TRBJ2-1; 8 bases agree with TRBD2. Trimming at V came to 2 bases and at J to 8 bases, leaving 11 bases not matched to a gene. Germline assignment: CDR1 LNHDA and CDR2 SQIVND (reference sequence). The CDR3 totals 16 residues. The CDR3 DNA follows: TGTGCCAGTAGTATACGGGAGGGCCCGATTTTGGATGAGCAGTTCTTC. Translation gives CASSIREGPILDEQFF.

This clonotype was found many times. The chain couples TRBV7-2 to TRBJ2-3; 10 positions agree with TRBD2. V shed 1 base and J 7 bases; nucleotides not matched to a gene: 5. The CDR3 runs 15 residues. Per the germline V gene, CDR1 is SGHTA and CDR2 is FQGNSA. The CDR3 bases are TGTGCCAGCAGCTTAGGGGGGACTAGCGCCCATACGCAGTATTTT. Its protein product is CASSLGGTSAHTQYF.

This rearrangement joins TRBV12-3 or TRBV12-4 to TRBJ2-1, with D perhaps TRBD1 (5 bases). The CDR3 length is 14 residues. Trimming stripped 3 bases from V and 5 bases from J, with 11 bases between. CDR3 region: CASSLGQVNNEQFF. The CDR3 nucleotides read TGTGCCAGCAGTTTGGGGCAGGTGAACAATGAGCAGTTCTTC.

The V gene is TRBV12-3 or TRBV12-4, the J gene TRBJ2-7; D possibly uses TRBD1 or TRBD2 (5 bases each). This CDR3 comprises 9 residues. The CDR3, as DNA: TGTAATCGGGGCGACGAGCAGTACGTC. Translated: CNRGDEQYV.

This clonotype occurred a few times. This chain links TRBV12-3 or TRBV12-4 with TRBJ2-1; no clear D. V lost 6 bases to trimming and J lost 8 bases, with 14 bases between them. The CDR3 is 13 residues long. For the CDR3, the DNA is TGTGCCAGCAGGCTGATGGGTTTGGATGAGCAGTTCTTC. Translation gives CASRLMGLDEQFF.

The rearrangement links TRBV6-5 to TRBJ1-2; D possibly corresponds to TRBD1 (6 bases). Germline-derived CDR1 and CDR2 are MNHEY and SVGAGI. The CDR3 is 13 residues long. V was cut by 3 bases and J by 8 bases, with 13 bases left in between. For the CDR3, the DNA is TGTGCCAGCAGTTATGGGGGGGCTGACGGCTACACCTTC. Translation: CASSYGGADGYTF.

This clonotype has a count of ten or more. The chain is built from TRBV7-2 and TRBJ2-1; a possible D gene is TRBD1 (6 bases). CDR3 length: 12 amino acids. The ends were cut back, 5 bases at V and 6 bases at J, with 8 bases in the middle. Germline lookup yields CDR1 SGHTA and CDR2 FQGNSA. Here the CDR3 DNA reads TGTGCCAGCAGCCGACAGGCCAATGAGCAGTTCTTC. Translating it yields CASSRQANEQFF.

The rearrangement joins TRBV19 to TRBJ2-7, with TRBD2 identical over 8 bases. CDR1 LNHDA and CDR2 SQIVND come from the germline V gene (reference sequence). V lost 4 bases to trimming and J lost 1 base; unmatched junction nucleotides: 3. The CDR3 loop spans 14 amino acids. The CDR3 DNA reads TGTGCCAGTAGTACGAAGCGGGAGTCCTACGAGCAGTACTTC. Translated, it gives CASSTKRESYEQYF.

This rearrangement joins TRBV5-3 to TRBJ2-7, with 9 bases that match TRBD1. TRBV5-3 is identified as an open reading frame with a role that is uncertain. The CDR3 spans 14 residues. The CDR3 sequence: CASSSPGQGYEQYV. The CDR3 coding sequence is TGTGCCAGCAGCTCTCCGGGACAGGGCTACGAGCAGTACGTC.

This sequence joins TRBV7-2 and TRBJ2-1; possible D gene TRBD2, 6 bases. V was shortened by 0 bases and J by 3 bases, with 12 bases between the two germline ends. Germline V gene lookup returns CDR1 SGHTA and CDR2 FQGNSA. This CDR3 region has 16 residues. The CDR3 sequence: CASSLAGGVRYNEQFF. As DNA, the CDR3 is TGTGCCAGCAGCTTAGCCGGAGGGGTTCGCTACAATGAGCAGTTCTTC.

This chain joins TRBV6-5 and TRBJ1-4; D unresolved. This CDR3 has 14 residues. The V and J ends lost 6 bases and 3 bases respectively, with 11 bases between them. CDR1 is MNHEY and CDR2 is SVGAGI in the germline V gene. As DNA, the CDR3 is TGTGCCAGCAGGGAGTCCTTAGCTAATGAAAAACTGTTTTTT. The encoded protein is CASRESLANEKLFF.

This chain's CDR3 is CASSPPMGGGETQYF. In DNA form, the CDR3 reads TGTGCCAGCTCACCACCGATGGGGGGCGGAGAGACCCAGTACTTC. The chain is built from TRBV18 and TRBJ2-5, with D perhaps TRBD1 or TRBD2 (6 bases each). This CDR3 has 15 residues. The V gene lost 0 bases and the J gene lost 4 bases, with 12 bases spanning the gap. Looked up from germline, CDR1 is KGHSH and CDR2 is LQKENI.